Below are 18 T cell receptor beta chains sequenced from a single sample in a study of T cell responses to AZD1222 COVID-19 vaccine. Profiling relied on immunoSEQ multiplex PCR, and the TCRdb table lists in-frame clones only, not all of them. This sample yields around 140,000 clones, of which roughly 92% are seen a single time; 5% belongs to the top ten. The material sequenced was peripheral blood, taken on day 0 of AZD1222 vaccination. Receptor source: an adult in good health.

This chain's CDR3 is CASRPEFRGPTDTQYF. DNA for the CDR3: TGTGCCAGCCGCCCTGAGTTTAGGGGGCCAACAGATACGCAGTATTTT. The chain is built from TRBV27 and TRBJ2-3; 7 positions match TRBD1. The CDR3 runs to 16 residues. V lost 8 bases and J lost 3; bases outside the gene matches: 14. The germline V gene has CDR1 MNHEY and CDR2 SMNVEV (reference sequence).

This clone has only one observation. The rearrangement links TRBV5-1 to TRBJ1-5; D is unresolved. The CDR3 is made up of 15 amino acids. V lost 2 bases to trimming and J lost 0 bases, with 9 bases between them. Germline values: CDR1 SGHRS, CDR2 YFSETQ. The CDR3 nucleotides read TGCGCCAGCAGCTTAGGGCCGGTTAGCAATCAGCCCCAGCATTTT. It is translated as CASSLGPVSNQPQHF.

This rearrangement joins TRBV29-1 to TRBJ1-1, with TRBD1 matching 7 bases. CDR1 SQVTM and CDR2 ANQGSEA come from the germline V gene. V lost 5 bases and J lost 0; bases outside the gene matches: 3. There are 13 residues in the CDR3. CDR3 DNA sequence: TGCAGCGTTTGGGGACAGCTGAACACTGAAGCTTTCTTT. It codes for CSVWGQLNTEAFF.

This clone has a handful of counts. The DNA for the CDR3 is TGTGCCAGCAGCTCGGGACAGGGCCCCGGGGAGCTGTTTTTT. It translates to CASSSGQGPGELFF. The gene calls are TRBV7-9 and TRBJ2-2; TRBD1 matches 9 bases. Looked up from germline, CDR1 is SEHNR and CDR2 is FQNEAQ (reference sequence). Losses at the gene ends were 4 bases for V and 6 bases for J; bases not matched to a gene: 3. This CDR3 has 14 residues.

This chain links TRBV28 with TRBJ1-5; D is undetermined. Germline CDR1 reads MDHEN; CDR2 reads SYDVKM. The V and J ends lost 2 bases and 6 bases respectively, with 8 bases between them. The CDR3 sequence is 13 residues long. CDR3 amino acids: CASSLNWGQPQHF. The CDR3 nucleotides are TGTGCCAGCAGTTTAAATTGGGGTCAGCCCCAGCATTTT.

This chain uses TRBV11-3 with TRBJ2-5; TRBD2 agrees at 13 bases. The CDR3 is 16 residues long. The V gene end was trimmed by 5 bases and the J gene end by 5 bases; junction bases not matched to a gene: 8. Looked up from germline, CDR1 is SGHNT and CDR2 is YENEEA. The CDR3, as DNA: TGTGCCAGCAGCCCAGGACTAGCGGGAGTATCGGAGACCCAGTACTTC. Its translation is CASSPGLAGVSETQYF.

CDR3 bases: TGCAGCGTCACCCCGGGTGGGGGGAACACTGAAGCTTTCTTT. Translated, it gives CSVTPGGGNTEAFF. The rearrangement joins TRBV29-1 to TRBJ1-1, with a tentative D call TRBD1 (5 bases). Germline CDR1 and CDR2: SQVTM and ANQGSEA. Trimming took 6 bases from V and 1 from J, leaving 15 bases between them. The CDR3 covers 14 residues.

The gene calls are TRBV5-5 and TRBJ2-2, with TRBD1 matching over 8 bases. The CDR3 extends over 15 amino acids. The V gene end was trimmed by 4 bases and the J gene end by 5 bases; junction bases not matched to a gene: 7. Germline V gene lookup returns CDR1 SGHKS and CDR2 YYEKEE (reference sequence). The CDR3 loop is CASSDGQGYTGELFF. In nucleotides, the CDR3 is TGTGCCAGCAGCGATGGACAGGGATATACCGGGGAGCTGTTTTTT.

CDR3 region: CATSDSPSAGGYTF. The CDR3 nucleotides read TGTGCCACCAGTGATTCCCCATCGGCGGGAGGCTACACCTTC. The chain combines TRBV24-1 with TRBJ1-2; no reliable D call. This CDR3 comprises 14 residues. Germline assignment: CDR1 KGHDR and CDR2 SFDVKD. V was cut by 2 bases and J by 8 bases, with 14 bases left in between.

In this sample, this clone turned up a few times. The chain's CDR3 is CASKWEGMNTEAFF. CDR3 bases: TGTGCCAGCAAATGGGAGGGCATGAACACTGAAGCTTTCTTT. The chain uses TRBV6-5 and TRBJ1-1; D gene ambiguous. Germline V gene sequence: CDR1 MNHEY, CDR2 SVGAGI. Trimming pared 7 bases from V and 0 bases from J, leaving 12 bases between. This CDR3 comprises 14 residues.

The chain recombines TRBV2 with TRBJ1-1; D is undetermined. This CDR3 spans 14 amino acids. V was cut by 6 bases and J by 0 bases, with 11 bases left in between. CDR1 and CDR2 from the germline V gene are SNHLY and FYNNEI. The CDR3 coding sequence is TGTGCCAGCAGCCTAACGACAATGAACACTGAAGCTTTCTTT. Translating gives CASSLTTMNTEAFF.

The gene calls are TRBV15 and TRBJ1-5; 9 bases map to TRBD1. The V gene end was trimmed by 0 bases and the J gene end by 2 bases; junction bases not matched to a gene: 8. This CDR3 has 18 amino acids. CDR1 and CDR2 (germline): LNHNV, YYDKDF (reference sequence). CDR3 residues: CATSRDDRGAVGNQPQHF. DNA of the CDR3: TGTGCCACCAGCAGAGATGACAGGGGGGCGGTGGGCAATCAGCCCCAGCATTTT.

V and J are TRBV12-3 or TRBV12-4 and TRBJ2-7; D is uncertain. Trimming shortened V by 4 bases and J by 7 bases, and 8 bases separated the two germline ends. The CDR3 is 11 amino acids. CDR3 region: CASSSSREQYF. DNA of the CDR3: TGTGCCAGCAGTTCATCCCGAGAGCAGTACTTC.

This clone has more than one count but fewer than ten. The V gene is TRBV14, the J gene TRBJ1-1, with a weak D call TRBD1 (6 bases). The CDR3 contains 12 residues. Germline V gives CDR1 SGHDN, CDR2 FVKESK. Trimming removed 4 bases from V and 8 bases from J, with 11 bases in between. DNA of the CDR3: TGTGCCAGCAGCCGGGGGGCTGGGGAAGCTTTCTTT. Amino acids: CASSRGAGEAFF.

Here the CDR3 reads CASSSSKRAQYF. CDR3 in DNA: TGTGCCAGCAGTTCGTCCAAGAGGGCCCAGTACTTC. This rearrangement joins TRBV27 to TRBJ2-5; a possible D gene is TRBD2 (5 bases). This CDR3 has 12 residues. Trimming took off 4 bases at V and 9 bases at J, with 12 bases between the two ends. Per the germline V gene, CDR1 is MNHEY and CDR2 is SMNVEV (reference sequence).

Written as DNA, the CDR3 is TGTGCCAGCAGTTTGGTCGGATTCGGGGCCAGGGGCGCTCAGCCCCAGCATTTT. It yields the protein CASSLVGFGARGAQPQHF. The chain combines TRBV28 with TRBJ1-5, with D maybe TRBD1 (6 bases). CDR3 length: 18 residues. Germline values: CDR1 MDHEN, CDR2 SYDVKM. The V end lost 3 bases, the J end lost 6 bases, and 24 bases lay between the germline ends.

Only a few counts were recorded for this clone. The chain uses TRBV6-5 and TRBJ2-2, with 12 bases identical to TRBD2. Germline V gives CDR1 MNHEY, CDR2 SVGAGI. The junction had 2 bases not matched to a gene; V was cut back by 7 bases and J by 5 bases. CDR3 length: 14 amino acids. The CDR3 is CASTGLAGTGELFF. CDR3 DNA: TGTGCCAGCACTGGACTAGCGGGAACCGGGGAGCTGTTTTTT.

This sequence joins TRBV12-3 or TRBV12-4 and TRBJ1-4; no clear D. The germline V and J ends were trimmed by 4 bases and 5 bases, with 8 bases remaining between them. The CDR3 totals 13 residues. The CDR3: CASSWQENEKLFF. The CDR3 coding sequence is TGTGCCAGCAGTTGGCAGGAGAATGAAAAACTGTTTTTT.